This T cell receptor (beta chain) was observed in a study of technical replicates of blood from several donors. The assay was immunoSEQ multiplex PCR, and TCRdb's table has in-frame clones only and misses some. The repertoire includes tens of thousands of clones, about 96% of them detected once, and nearly 0.2% sits in the top ten. Germline CDR1 is SGHRS and CDR2 is YFSETQ. The CDR3 totals 15 residues. Trimming removed 0 bases from V and 0 bases from J, with 9 bases in between. This clone was observed a few times. This receptor was taken from a human donor in good health. The specimen sequenced was T cells isolated from PBMCs. V usage is TRBV5-1 and J usage is TRBJ1-1, with unresolved D. CDR3 loop: CASSLGWQLNTEAFF. In nucleotides, the CDR3 is TGCGCCAGCAGCTTGGGGTGGCAGTTGAACACTGAAGCTTTCTTT.